This TCR beta chain emerged from a study of shared clonotypes between healthy human individuals. The study enrolled healthy HIV-negative adults without recent acute infections or vaccinations as donors. All of the donors resided in Nashville, Tennessee, and each was a Caucasian adult. The CDR3 consists of 14 residues. The germline V gene has CDR1 LNHNV and CDR2 YYDKDF (reference sequence). The J segment lost 5 bases and the V segment lost 2 bases, leaving 4 bases of the junction unmatched. The authors sequenced unsorted PBMC DNA on ten immunoSEQ deep assay plates. Sequenced by immunoSEQ multiplex PCR; TCRdb stores in-frame clones only, minus some. Among hundreds of thousands of clones, roughly 72% were seen once, and the ten largest hold 9.5% to 15%.

This sequence joins TRBV15 and TRBJ2-5, with 8 bases lining up with TRBD2. The receptor comes from a woman aged 40 to 49 in good health. Some clones in this sample may be carry-over from other donors' samples. Sequenced material: PBMCs. The CDR3 region is CATSRFGLAETQYF. For the CDR3, the DNA is TGTGCCACCAGCAGATTTGGACTAGCTGAGACCCAGTACTTC.